This T cell receptor beta chain is drawn from a study of metastatic and nonmetastatic thyroid tumors. Overall study context: The comparison covered peripheral blood and tumor or nodule tissue in malignant and benign thyroid patients. Overall study findings and caveats: Reportedly, malignant thyroid tumors had significantly higher TCR beta diversity than benign nodules, in blood and tumor.

Authors' data handling: Construction of a distant-metastasis classifier for papillary thyroid cancer relied on CDR3 differences across clinicopathological groups. TCRdb re-called the PCR reads with MiXCR. The V and J calls come from TCRdb's annotation, not from the publication. Here the sample spans approximately 19,000 clones, about 16% being singletons. This clone came up many times. Its antigen is undetermined. All patients were untreated before thyroid surgery. The germline V and J ends were trimmed by 6 bases and 0 bases, with 12 bases remaining between them. Germline loops: CDR1 SNHLY, CDR2 FYNNEI. The CDR3 sequence is 14 residues long.

Sequences were obtained from blood. This clonotype originated in a female donor with papillary thyroid cancer or a benign thyroid nodule (not recorded which). Some clones in this sample may be carry-over from other donors' samples. This chain links TRBV2 with TRBJ2-7, with D possibly matching TRBD2 (5 bases). The CDR3, as DNA: TGTGCCAGCAGGGGAGACTGGAGCTCCTACGAGCAGTACTTC. Protein product: CASRGDWSSYEQYF.